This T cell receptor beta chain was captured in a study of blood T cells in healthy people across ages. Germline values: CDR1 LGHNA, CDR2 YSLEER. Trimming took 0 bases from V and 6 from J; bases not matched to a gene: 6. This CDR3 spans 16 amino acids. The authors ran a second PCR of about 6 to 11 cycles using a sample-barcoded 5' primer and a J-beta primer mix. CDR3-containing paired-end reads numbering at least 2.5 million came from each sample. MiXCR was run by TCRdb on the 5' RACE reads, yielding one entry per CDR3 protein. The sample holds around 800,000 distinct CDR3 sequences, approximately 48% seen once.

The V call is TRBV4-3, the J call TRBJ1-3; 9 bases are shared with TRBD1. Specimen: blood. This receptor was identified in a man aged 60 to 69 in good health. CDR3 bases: TGCGCCAGCAGCCAAGATCGCACAGGGGGCGTAAACACCATATATTTT. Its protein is CASSQDRTGGVNTIYF.